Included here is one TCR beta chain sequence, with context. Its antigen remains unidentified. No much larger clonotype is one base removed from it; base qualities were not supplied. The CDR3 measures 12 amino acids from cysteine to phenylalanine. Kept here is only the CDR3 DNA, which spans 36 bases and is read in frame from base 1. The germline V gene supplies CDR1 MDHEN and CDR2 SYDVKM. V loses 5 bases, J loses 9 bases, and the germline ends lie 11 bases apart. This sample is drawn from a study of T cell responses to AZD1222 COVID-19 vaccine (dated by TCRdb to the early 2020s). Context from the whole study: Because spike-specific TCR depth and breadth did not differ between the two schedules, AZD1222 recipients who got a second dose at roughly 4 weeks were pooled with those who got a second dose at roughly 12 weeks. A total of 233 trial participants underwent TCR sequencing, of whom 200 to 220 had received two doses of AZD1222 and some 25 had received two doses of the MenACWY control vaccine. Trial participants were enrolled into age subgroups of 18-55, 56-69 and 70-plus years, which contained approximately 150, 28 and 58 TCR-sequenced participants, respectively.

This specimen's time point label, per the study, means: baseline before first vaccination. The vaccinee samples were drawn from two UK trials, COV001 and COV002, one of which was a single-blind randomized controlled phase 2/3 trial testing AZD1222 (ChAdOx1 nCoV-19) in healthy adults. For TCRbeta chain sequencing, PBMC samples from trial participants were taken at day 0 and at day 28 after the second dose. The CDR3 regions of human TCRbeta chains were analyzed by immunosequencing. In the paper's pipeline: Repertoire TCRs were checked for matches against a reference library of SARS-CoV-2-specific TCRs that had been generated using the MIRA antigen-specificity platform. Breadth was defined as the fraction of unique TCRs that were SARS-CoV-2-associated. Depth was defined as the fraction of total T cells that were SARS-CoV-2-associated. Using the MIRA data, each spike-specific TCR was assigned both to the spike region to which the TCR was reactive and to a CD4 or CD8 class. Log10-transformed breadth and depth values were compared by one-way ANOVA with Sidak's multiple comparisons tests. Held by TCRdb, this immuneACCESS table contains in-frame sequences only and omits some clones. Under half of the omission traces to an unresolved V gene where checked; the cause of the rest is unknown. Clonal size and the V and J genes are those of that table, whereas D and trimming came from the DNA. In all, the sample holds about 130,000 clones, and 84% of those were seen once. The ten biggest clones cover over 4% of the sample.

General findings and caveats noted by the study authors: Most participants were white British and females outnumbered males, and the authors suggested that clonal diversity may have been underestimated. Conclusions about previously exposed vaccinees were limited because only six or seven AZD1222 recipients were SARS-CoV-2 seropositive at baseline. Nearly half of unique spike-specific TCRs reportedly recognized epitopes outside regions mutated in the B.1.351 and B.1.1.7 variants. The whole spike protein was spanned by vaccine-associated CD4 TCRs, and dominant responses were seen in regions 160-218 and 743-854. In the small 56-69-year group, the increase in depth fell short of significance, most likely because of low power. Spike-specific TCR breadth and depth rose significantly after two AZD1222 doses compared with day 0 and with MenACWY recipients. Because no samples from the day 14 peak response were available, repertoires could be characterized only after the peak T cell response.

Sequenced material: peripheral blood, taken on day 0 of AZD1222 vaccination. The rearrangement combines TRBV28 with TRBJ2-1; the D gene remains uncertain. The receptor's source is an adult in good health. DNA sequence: TGTGCCAGCAGTCGGACCTTCGGTGAGCAGTTCTTC. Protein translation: CASSRTFGEQFF.